This T cell receptor (beta chain) was sequenced in a study of OX40 agonist ivuxolimab in advanced cancers. In germline, CDR1 is DFQATT, CDR2 SNEGSKA (reference sequence). The CDR3 runs 11 residues. V was shortened by 8 bases and J by 7 bases, with 12 bases between the two germline ends. The repertoire was sequenced with immunoSEQ multiplex PCR; TCRdb's copy has only in-frame clones and lacks some. The profile covers 35,000 to 55,000 clones, with 82% appearing a single time and roughly 2.1% taken by the ten largest. Study results and caveats: CD4+ and CD8+ blood T cells expanded clonally by week 6 at 0.1 to 3.0 mg/kg.

Remarks on this clone: Its antigen is unknown.

This sequence originates from an adult with an advanced solid tumor such as melanoma, head and neck, liver or kidney cancer. This chain uses TRBV20-1 with TRBJ2-1; a possible D gene is TRBD2 (5 bases). Source: CD4+ or CD8+ T cells sorted from blood, taken in a trial of the OX40 agonist ivuxolimab. CDR3 in amino acids: CSFGGINEQFF. The CDR3 nucleotides are TGCAGTTTTGGAGGAATAAATGAGCAGTTCTTC.